This TCR beta chain was identified during a study of graft-versus-host responses after intestinal transplantation. The CDR3 consists of 15 residues. Germline V gives CDR1 MDHEN, CDR2 SYDVKM. Trimming removed 5 bases at V and 0 bases at J, with 10 bases between. Findings and caveats of the study: The authors found GvH clones in recipient marrow, some appearing first in ileum or blood.

Sequencing used immunoSEQ multiplex PCR; TCRdb keeps in-frame clones, though not all of them. The repertoire holds roughly 56,000 clones, with around 91% as singletons. Only one count was recorded for this clone. No antigen is known for it. The chain has TRBV28 and TRBJ1-4; D call uncertain. The sequenced sample was PBMCs, obtained roughly 120 days after intestinal transplantation. The TCR comes from a human patient who received an intestinal transplant, so some T cells may come from the graft donor. The CDR3 spells CASSLAYATNEKLFF. DNA for the CDR3: TGTGCCAGCAGTCTCGCATATGCAACTAATGAAAAACTGTTTTTT.